This T cell receptor (beta chain) came from a study of STAT3 mutations in large granular lymphocyte leukemia. Across the study: Roughly half of the longitudinally sequenced T-LGLL patients carried detectable canonical activating STAT3 mutations. Broader study findings: Every T-LGLL patient had at least one immunodominant TCRbeta clonotype. Clonal expansion was inferred from other time points because no sample existed at each clone's first appearance. After therapy, about 35% of the 18 patients switched clonotypes, all new clones STAT3 wild type. Treatment regimens differed across patients between samplings.

There are 14 residues in the CDR3. Germline CDR1 LGHNT, CDR2 FRNRAP. V shed 5 bases and J shed 3 bases, with 11 bases lying between them. This clone has just a few counts. Its antigen is as yet unknown. The data were produced by immunoSEQ multiplex PCR, yet TCRdb's version contains in-frame clones alone and is incomplete. This table holds about 34,000 clones, around 88% found once. This TCR was sampled from a man aged 55-75 years with T-cell large granular lymphocyte leukemia. Some clones in this sample may be carry-over from other donors' samples. Source material: peripheral blood mononuclear cells. The gene calls are TRBV12-5 and TRBJ1-5; no definite D call. DNA of the CDR3: TGTGCTAGTGGTCCCGGACGGCACAATCAGCCCCAGCATTTT. Protein: CASGPGRHNQPQHF.